This T cell receptor beta chain came from a study of siplizumab effects on memory and regulatory T cells. Assay used: immunoSEQ multiplex PCR; TCRdb lists only in-frame clones, some missing. Of some 110,000 clones listed, just over 90% are singletons. V was trimmed by 0 bases and J by 10 bases, leaving 21 bases between them. CDR3 size: 16 residues. CDR1 is LNHNV and CDR2 is YYDKDF in the germline V gene (reference sequence). The sequence derives from a human donor in good health. Sequencing was carried out using CD4+ T cells sorted from blood. The rearrangement links TRBV15 to TRBJ1-1; the D gene is possibly TRBD1 (6 bases). CDR3: CATSRDASRGGTLAFF. The CDR3 DNA is TGTGCCACCAGCAGAGATGCCTCTAGGGGGGGCACTTTAGCTTTCTTT.